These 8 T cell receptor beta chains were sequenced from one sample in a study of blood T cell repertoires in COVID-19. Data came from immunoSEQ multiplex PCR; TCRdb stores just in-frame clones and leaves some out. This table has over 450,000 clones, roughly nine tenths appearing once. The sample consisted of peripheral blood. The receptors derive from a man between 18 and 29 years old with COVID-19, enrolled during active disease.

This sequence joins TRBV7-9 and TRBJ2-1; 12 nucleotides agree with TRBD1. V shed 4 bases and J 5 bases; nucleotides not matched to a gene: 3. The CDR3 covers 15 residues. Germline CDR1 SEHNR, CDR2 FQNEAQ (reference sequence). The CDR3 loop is CASSSGQGADNEQFF. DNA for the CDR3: TGTGCCAGCAGCTCGGGACAGGGGGCCGACAATGAGCAGTTCTTC.

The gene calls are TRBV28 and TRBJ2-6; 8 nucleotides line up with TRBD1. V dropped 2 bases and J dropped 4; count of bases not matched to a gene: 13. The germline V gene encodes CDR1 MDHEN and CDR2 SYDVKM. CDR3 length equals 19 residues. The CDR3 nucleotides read TGTGCCAGCAGTTTACGCCGGGCAGGGGGCGCAAAGGGGGCCAACGTCCTGACTTTC. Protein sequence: CASSLRRAGGAKGANVLTF. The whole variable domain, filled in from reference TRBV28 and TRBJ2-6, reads DVKVTQSSRYLVKRTGEKVFLECVQDMDHENMFWYRQDPGLGLRLIYFSYDVKMKEKGDIPEGYSVSREKKERFSLILESASTNQTSMYLCASSLRRAGGAKGANVLTFGAGSRLTVL.

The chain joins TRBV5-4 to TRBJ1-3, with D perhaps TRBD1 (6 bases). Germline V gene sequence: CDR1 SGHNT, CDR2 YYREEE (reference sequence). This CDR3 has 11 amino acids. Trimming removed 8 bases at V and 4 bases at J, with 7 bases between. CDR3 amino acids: CARTGGNTIYF. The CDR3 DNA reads TGTGCCAGAACAGGGGGAAACACCATATATTTT.

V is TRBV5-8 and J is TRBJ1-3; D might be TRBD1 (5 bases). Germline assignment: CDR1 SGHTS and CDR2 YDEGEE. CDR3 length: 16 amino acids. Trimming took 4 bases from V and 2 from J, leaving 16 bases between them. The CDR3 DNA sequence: TGTGCCAGCAGCCAGTGGCGGGGCATAACTGGAAACACCATATATTTT. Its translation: CASSQWRGITGNTIYF.

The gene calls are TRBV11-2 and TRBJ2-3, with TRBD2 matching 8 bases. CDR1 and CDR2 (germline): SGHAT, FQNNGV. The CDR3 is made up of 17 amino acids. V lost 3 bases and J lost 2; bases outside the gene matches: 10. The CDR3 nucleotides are TGTGCCAGCAGCTTTTCGGGCGGGACTAGAGCCACAGATACGCAGTATTTT. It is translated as CASSFSGGTRATDTQYF.

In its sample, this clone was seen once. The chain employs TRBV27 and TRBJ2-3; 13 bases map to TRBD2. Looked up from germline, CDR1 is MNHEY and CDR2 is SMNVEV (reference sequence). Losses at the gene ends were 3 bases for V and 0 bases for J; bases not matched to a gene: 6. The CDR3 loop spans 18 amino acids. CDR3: CASSLVATSGGSTDTQYF. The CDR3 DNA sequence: TGTGCCAGCAGTTTGGTAGCGACTAGCGGGGGGAGCACAGATACGCAGTATTTT.

The CDR3 nucleotides read TGTGCCAGCAGCCAAGCCAGGGGAGGAAACACCATATATTTT. This codes for CASSQARGGNTIYF. The rearrangement uses TRBV3-1 (or the pseudogene TRBV3-2) and TRBJ1-3; a possible D gene is TRBD1 (6 bases). CDR3 length equals 14 residues. V lost 1 base to trimming and J lost 4 bases, with 8 bases between them. CDR1 and CDR2 from the germline V gene are LGHDT and YNNKEL (reference sequence).

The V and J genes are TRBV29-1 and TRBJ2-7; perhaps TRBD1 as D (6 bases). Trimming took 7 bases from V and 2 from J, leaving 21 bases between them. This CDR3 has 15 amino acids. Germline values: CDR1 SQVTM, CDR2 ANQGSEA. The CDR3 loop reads CSALLGTTTTYEQYF. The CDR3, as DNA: TGCAGCGCCCTCTTAGGGACAACAACTACCTACGAGCAGTACTTC.